Listed here are 15 T cell receptor beta chains from one sample, sequenced in a study of T cell repertoires in cytomegalovirus infection. TCRdb reanalysed the reads using MiXCR and keeps one entry per CDR3 protein. The sample shows under 850,000 distinct CDR3 sequences, about 40% of them seen only once. The sample taken for sequencing was PBMCs. The source is a human donor in good health (CMV status not recorded). Some clones in this sample may be carry-over from other donors' samples.

This chain connects TRBV5-1 to TRBJ1-2, with no clear D. This CDR3 comprises 17 residues. The V gene's germline CDR1 is SGHRS and CDR2 YFSETQ. Trimming removed 4 bases at V and 3 bases at J, with 22 bases between. The DNA of the CDR3 is TGCGCCAGCAGCCCCGGGTGGAGAGACCAACTATACTATGGCTACACCTTC. This sequence encodes CASSPGWRDQLYYGYTF. The variable domain in full, completed from reference TRBV5-1 and TRBJ1-2, reads KAGVTQTPRYLIKTRGQQVTLSCSPISGHRSVSWYQQTPGQGLQFLFEYFSETQRNKGNFPGRFSGRQFSNSRSEMNVSTLELGDSALYLCASSPGWRDQLYYGYTFGSGTRLTVV.

Ten or more counts support this clonotype. The chain uses TRBV7-8 and TRBJ1-2, with D perhaps TRBD1 (5 bases). Germline V gene data show CDR1 as SGHVS and CDR2 as FQNEAQ. The CDR3 totals 17 residues. The V gene lost 4 bases and the J gene lost 4 bases, with 22 bases spanning the gap. CDR3: CASSSQHIQGGGYGYTF. The CDR3 DNA follows: TGTGCCAGCAGCTCCCAACATATTCAGGGCGGTGGCTATGGCTACACCTTC.

The chain is built from TRBV2 and TRBJ1-1, with D hard to call. V gave up 2 bases and J gave up 0 bases, with 7 bases separating them. In germline, CDR1 is SNHLY, CDR2 FYNNEI. This CDR3 has 14 residues. The CDR3 loop is CASSERQMNTEAFF. Written as DNA, the CDR3 is TGTGCCAGCAGTGAACGCCAGATGAACACTGAAGCTTTCTTT.

This clonotype was seen a handful of times. The chain is built from TRBV7-9 and TRBJ1-6; TRBD1 might be the D (5 bases). The CDR3 is 15 residues long. V lost 5 bases and J 7 bases, leaving 15 bases between the germline ends. Per germline, CDR1 SEHNR and CDR2 FQNEAQ (reference sequence). The CDR3 coding sequence is TGTGCCAGCAGCCTACTTACTGGGGCGAATTCACCCCTCCACTTT. The encoded protein is CASSLLTGANSPLHF. Using reference TRBV7-9 and TRBJ1-6 for the parts outside the CDR3, the full variable domain is DTGVSQNPRHKITKRGQNVTFRCDPISEHNRLYWYRQTLGQGPEFLTYFQNEAQLEKSRLLSDRFSAERPKGSFSTLEIQRTEQGDSAMYLCASSLLTGANSPLHFGNGTRLTVT.

The chain combines TRBV5-3 with TRBJ2-1, with D perhaps matching TRBD1 (6 bases). TRBV5-3 is noted as an ORF with a role that remains uncertain. Trimming shortened V by 8 bases and J by 4 bases, and 22 bases separated the two germline ends. This CDR3 has 16 amino acids. CDR3 bases: TGTGCCAGCAGCGACTTTCGGACAGTACCTTACAATGAGCAGTTCTTC. It is translated as CASSDFRTVPYNEQFF.

In this sample, this clonotype turned up a few times. This chain uses TRBV24-1 with TRBJ2-1; the match to TRBD1 covers 8 bases. V lost 4 bases, J lost 3 bases, and 7 bases stayed unmatched. The CDR3 spans 16 residues. The germline V gene has CDR1 KGHDR and CDR2 SFDVKD. The CDR3 loop is CATSDATGGDYNEQFF. The CDR3 DNA reads TGTGCCACCAGTGACGCTACAGGGGGTGACTACAATGAGCAGTTCTTC.

The sample holds a few counts of this clonotype. The chain has TRBV15 and TRBJ2-2; D is possibly TRBD2 (5 bases). Germline V lookup: CDR1 LNHNV, CDR2 YYDKDF (reference sequence). V lost 0 bases to trimming and J lost 5 bases, with 13 bases between them. The CDR3 contains 16 residues. The chain's CDR3 is CATSRDPGRVTGELFF. The CDR3 DNA reads TGTGCCACCAGCAGAGACCCGGGAAGGGTAACCGGGGAGCTGTTTTTT.

On this clonotype: Germline and junction disagree at one end, which may indicate a read error. This rearrangement joins TRBV7-2 to TRBJ1-2, with 7 bases that match TRBD1. The CDR3 is 14 residues long. The germline CDR1 and CDR2 sequences are SGHTA and FQGNSA. The CDR3, as DNA: TGTGCCAGCAGCCGCGAACAGGGGTGGACTGGCTACCCCTTC. Protein: CASSREQGWTGYPF.

This clonotype was found once. The chain employs TRBV28 and TRBJ2-1; weak D call: TRBD2 (6 bases). Trimming took 5 bases from V and 8 from J, leaving 10 bases between them. Germline CDR1 reads MDHEN; CDR2 reads SYDVKM. The CDR3 spans 12 residues. The DNA of the CDR3 is TGTGCCAGCAGTCCCACTAGCTATGAGCAGTTCTTC. Its protein product is CASSPTSYEQFF.

This chain joins TRBV7-2 and TRBJ2-3; TRBD2 matches 9 bases. The germline V gene encodes CDR1 SGHTA and CDR2 FQGNSA. This CDR3 region has 18 residues. V was clipped by 11 bases and J by 5 bases; unmatched bases: 23. CDR3 nucleotide sequence: TGTGCCGGCCGCGGGGCTATGGGGCGGGGGGGCTCTGGAGATACGCAGTATTTT. Its protein product is CAGRGAMGRGGSGDTQYF.

There are a few counts of this clonotype. The V and J genes are TRBV27 and TRBJ2-7; D remains ambiguous. Germline CDR1 and CDR2: MNHEY and SMNVEV (reference sequence). With 4 bases removed from V and 7 bases from J, the gap between germline ends came to 14 bases. This CDR3 is built from 13 residues. This CDR3 is CASSSRSTTEQYF. The CDR3 bases are TGTGCCAGCAGTTCGCGGTCCACCACGGAGCAGTACTTC.

This clonotype was found many times. V is TRBV5-4 and J is TRBJ2-1; TRBD2 matches at 11 bases. Germline V CDR1 and CDR2: SGHNT, YYREEE (reference sequence). V was clipped by 0 bases and J by 7 bases; unmatched bases: 9. The CDR3 loop spans 17 amino acids. CDR3 region: CASSLDSGRALVNEQFF. CDR3 coding DNA: TGTGCCAGCAGCTTGGATAGCGGGAGGGCTCTGGTTAATGAGCAGTTCTTC. Filled out from reference TRBV5-4 and TRBJ2-1, the complete variable domain reads ETGVTQSPTHLIKTRGQQVTLRCSSQSGHNTVSWYQQALGQGPQFIFQYYREEENGRGNFPPRFSGLQFPNYSSELNVNALELDDSALYLCASSLDSGRALVNEQFFGPGTRLTVL.

The chain carries TRBV7-4 and TRBJ1-1; D is possibly TRBD1 (5 bases). Germline CDR1 reads SGHVT; CDR2 reads SQSDAQ. The CDR3 runs 15 residues. The V and J ends lost 5 bases and 1 base respectively, with 14 bases between them. CDR3 in DNA: TGTGCCAGCAGCCCACAGGCGACCCCGAACACTGAAGCTTTCTTT. It specifies CASSPQATPNTEAFF.

This clonotype was seen a single time. One end of the junction is discordant with germline, which a read error may explain. The chain recombines TRBV7-2 with TRBJ2-1; D might be TRBD1 or TRBD2, each matching 6 bases. CDR1 SGHTA and CDR2 FQGNSA come from the germline V gene. The CDR3 spans 15 residues. This CDR3 is CASILGGSSYNEQLF. CDR3 in DNA: TGTGCCAGCATTTTAGGGGGGAGCTCCTACAATGAGCAGTTATTC.

This clonotype has more than one count but fewer than ten. This CDR3 reads CASSRVGGGGLTEAFF. The CDR3 DNA reads as TGTGCCAGCTCACGAGTTGGTGGCGGGGGATTAACTGAAGCTTTCTTT. The V gene is TRBV18, the J gene TRBJ1-1; tentative D call: TRBD1 (5 bases). The CDR3 is 16 residues long. Germline lookup yields CDR1 KGHSH and CDR2 LQKENI. V was shortened by 4 bases and J by 5 bases, with 20 bases between the two germline ends.